The clone carrying this T cell receptor (beta chain) has only a few counts. Its antigen is undetermined. This record comes from a study of beta chain features in type 1 diabetes. The study reverse transcribed the entire isolated RNA, so it sequenced expressed TCRB transcripts. Using immunoSEQ multiplex PCR, the repertoire was profiled, and TCRdb retains in-frame clones only, with some absent. The data show about 650,000 clones, about an eighth seen once. General study results and limits: Sequencing of cDNA might inflate the share of cells that strongly express TCR. In all four CD4+ subsets, TCRB CDR3 length was significantly, moderately reduced in type 1 diabetes.

This CDR3 region has 15 residues. The sequence was obtained from a man aged 25-45 years with type 1 diabetes. Sequenced sample: naive CD4+ T cells from blood. The J gene is TRBJ2-5, the V gene TRBV21-1; the table's D call, TRBD2, was not checked against the DNA. TRBV21-1 is termed a pseudogene. For the CDR3, the DNA is TGTGCCAGCAGCACAGCGGGGGGGCGGCGGGAGACCCAGTACTTC. It translates to CASSTAGGRRETQYF.